This T cell receptor (beta chain) appears in the sequencing data of a study of siplizumab effects on memory and regulatory T cells. Remarks on this clone: Antigen unknown.

The study's findings and limits: Alloreactive sequences whose origin lay in unstimulated CD4+ memory cells were significantly reduced by siplizumab. Researchers could not give a naive or memory phenotype to roughly 75-95% of proliferating CD4+ or CD8+ clones. Confirmation was lacking for the suppressive function of proliferating Tregs derived from siplizumab cultures.

Trimming stripped 2 bases from V and 2 bases from J, with 7 bases between. CDR1 SGHVS and CDR2 FQNEAQ come from the germline V gene. This CDR3 contains 13 residues. Per sample, some 90,000 TCR templates were assayed. Data came from immunoSEQ multiplex PCR; TCRdb stores just in-frame clones and leaves some out. Here the sample spans 50,000 or so clones, over 85% being singletons. This sequence joins TRBV7-8 and TRBJ2-7; D is unresolved. This receptor was obtained from a human donor in good health. The sequencing sample was made of CD8+ T cells sorted from blood. The DNA of the CDR3 is TGTGCCAGCAGCTTAACTATGACCTACGAGCAGTACTTC. It translates to CASSLTMTYEQYF.